Given below is one T cell receptor beta chain in context. The antigen remains undetermined. Patients in the study, people with chemo-refractory metastatic non-small-cell lung cancer, received focal radiation plus ipilimumab CTLA-4 blockade. The sample belongs to a study of radiotherapy plus CTLA-4 blockade in lung cancer. Overall study: There were objective responses in around 18% of patients, and around 31% had disease control.

The protocol was immunoSEQ multiplex PCR, while the TCRdb copy is restricted to in-frame clones and leaves out a portion. The sample holds tens of thousands of clones, approximately 68% seen once. Study-level points and caveats: After radiotherapy and ipilimumab, tumor-derived clones expanded in peripheral blood. Among reported predictors of response, early blood T cell clone dynamics with interferon-beta performed best.

V lost 4 bases, J lost 4 bases, and 4 bases stayed unmatched. This CDR3 spans 15 amino acids. CDR1 and CDR2 (germline): SGHDT, YYEEEE. The sample here was peripheral blood, taken from a patient treated with radiotherapy plus ipilimumab. The J gene is TRBJ2-3, the V gene TRBV5-6, with 12 bases aligning to TRBD1. The origin of this receptor is a human donor with non-small cell lung cancer whose response to radiotherapy plus ipilimumab could not be evaluated. Written as DNA, the CDR3 is TGTGCCAGCAGCAGGGGACAGGGGGCGGCAGATACGCAGTATTTT. Translating it yields CASSRGQGAADTQYF.